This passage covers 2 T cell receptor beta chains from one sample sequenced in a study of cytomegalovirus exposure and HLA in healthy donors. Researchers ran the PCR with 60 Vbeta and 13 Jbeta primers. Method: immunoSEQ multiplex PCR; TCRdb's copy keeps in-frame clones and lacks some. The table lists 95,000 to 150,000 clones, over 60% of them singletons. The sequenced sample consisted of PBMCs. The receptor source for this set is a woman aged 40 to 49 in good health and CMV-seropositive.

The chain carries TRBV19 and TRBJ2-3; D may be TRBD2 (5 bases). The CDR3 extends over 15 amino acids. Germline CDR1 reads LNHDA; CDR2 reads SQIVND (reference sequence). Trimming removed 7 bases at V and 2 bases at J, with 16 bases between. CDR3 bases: TGTGCCAGTAAGGATCTGCGGGTGACCACAGATACGCAGTATTTT. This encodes CASKDLRVTTDTQYF.

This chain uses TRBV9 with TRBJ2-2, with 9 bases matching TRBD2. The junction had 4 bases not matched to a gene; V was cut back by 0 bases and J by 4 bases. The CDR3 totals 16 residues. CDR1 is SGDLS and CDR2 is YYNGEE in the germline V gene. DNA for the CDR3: TGTGCCAGCAGCGTAGTAGCGGGGGCGATCACCGGGGAGCTGTTTTTT. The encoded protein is CASSVVAGAITGELFF.